A selection of T cell receptor beta chains follows, all from one sample in a study. MiXCR was run by TCRdb on the RT-PCR reads, yielding one entry per CDR3 protein. The table has 650,000 to 800,000 distinct CDR3 sequences, 13% to 15% seen once. Specimen: memory CD4+ T cells from blood. The receptor source for this set is a female donor in good health, serving as a healthy control. CDR3s include the opening cysteine and the closing phenylalanine or tryptophan. A D gene is named only where the DNA matches it firmly. Some rows have no size entry. The others give once, few or many, or a class for an expanded clone.

TGTGCCAGCAGACGACTAGCGGGCGCCTACGAGCAGTACTTC,CASRRLAGAYEQYF,TRBV9,TRBJ2-7,few,TRBD2
TGTGCCAGCTGGGCTAGCGGGTTGAACACCGGGGAGCTGTTTTTT,CASWASGLNTGELFF,TRBV5-5,TRBJ2-2,NA,TRBD2
TGTGCCAGCAGGGTCCCGGGACGGATAGATGGCTACACCTTC,CASRVPGRIDGYTF,TRBV28,TRBJ1-2,NA,NA
TGTGCCAGCTCAAGCCGACAGGCTCGGGATGAAGCTTTCTTT,CASSSRQARDEAFF,TRBV18,TRBJ1-1,NA,NA
TGCAGTGCTAGTTTGGCTACGGAGACCCAGTACTTC,CSASLATETQYF,TRBV20-1,TRBJ2-5,few,NA
TGTGCCAGCACTCTAGCGGGGGGAATAGAGCAGTTCTTC,CASTLAGGIEQFF,TRBV5-8,TRBJ2-1,NA,TRBD2
TGTGCCAGCAGTTACCCCGGGACCCCCTTGGGGAACACTGAAGCTTTCTTT,CASSYPGTPLGNTEAFF,TRBV6-6,TRBJ1-1,NA,NA
TGTGCCAGCAGTCCCGGGACAGGGAGTTTAGAGCAGTACTTC,CASSPGTGSLEQYF,TRBV28,TRBJ2-7,many,TRBD1
TGCAGTGCGCGGGACTACGACCCAGATACGCAGTATTTT,CSARDYDPDTQYF,TRBV20-1,TRBJ2-3,few,TRBD2
TGTGCCAGCAGAACAGGGAGCTCTGGCTACACCTTC,CASRTGSSGYTF,TRBV12-3/TRBV12-4,TRBJ1-2,few,NA
TGTGCCGCCAAGGGGGCTGGGGCCAACGTCCTGACTTTC,CAAKGAGANVLTF,TRBV27,TRBJ2-6,few,NA
TGTGCCACCAGTGCCCCACGGGGGGCCTACAATGAGCAGTTCTTC,CATSAPRGAYNEQFF,TRBV24-1,TRBJ2-1,few,TRBD2
TGCGCCAGCAGCTACCGGGACAGGTCCTATGAGCAGTACTTC,CASSYRDRSYEQYF,TRBV5-1,TRBJ2-7,NA,TRBD1
TGTGCCACCAGCAGAGATCGGAGGGGGCTGGCGAACACCGGGGAGCTGTTTTTT,CATSRDRRGLANTGELFF,TRBV15,TRBJ2-2,few,NA
TGTGCCAGCAGCTCGGGACAGATAGTAGGGATTTATAGCACAGATACGCAGTATTTT,CASSSGQIVGIYSTDTQYF,TRBV7-8,TRBJ2-3,few,TRBD1
TGTGCCAGCAGTTACTCTGGCAGGGAGACCCAGTACTTC,CASSYSGRETQYF,TRBV6-5,TRBJ2-5,many,NA
TGTGCCAGCAGTCAACAGGATAGCGCCTACGAGCAGTACTTC,CASSQQDSAYEQYF,TRBV27,TRBJ2-7,NA,NA
TGTGCCACCAGCATACCGAGGGCGGGAATGAACACTGAAGCTTTCTTT,CATSIPRAGMNTEAFF,TRBV15,TRBJ1-1,few,NA
TGCAGCGTTGATGATAGCTCTGGGGCCAACGTCCTGACTTTC,CSVDDSSGANVLTF,TRBV29-1,TRBJ2-6,NA,NA
TGCAGCGTTGCGGGACTAGCTGGGGTTCGGGGCACAGATACGCAGTATTTT,CSVAGLAGVRGTDTQYF,TRBV29-1,TRBJ2-3,NA,TRBD2
TGCAGTGCCTCACCGGGGGGCACTGAAGCTTTCTTT,CSASPGGTEAFF,TRBV20-1,TRBJ1-1,many,NA
TGTGCCAGCAGTGATAGCGGGGGAACCAATGAGCAGTTCTTC,CASSDSGGTNEQFF,TRBV6-4,TRBJ2-1,many,TRBD2
TGTGCCAGCAGTTGGCTATCGAAGGAGCTGTTTTTT,CASSWLSKELFF,TRBV5-5,TRBJ2-2,NA,NA